This TCR beta chain was obtained from a study of blood T cells in healthy people across ages. General study results and limits: Across samples, TCR beta diversity tracked strongly with naive T cell percentage.

At least 7 million PBMCs were isolated per sample. As for this clonotype: The target antigen is unknown.

The CDR3 is 12 residues long. The germline CDR1 and CDR2 sequences are ENHRY and SYGVKD. The V end was cut by 10 bases, the J end by 6 bases, with 12 bases between. For the second PCR, which ran for about 6 to 12 cycles, a sample-barcoded 5' primer and a J-beta primer mix were used. Every cDNA molecule carried a tag from a template-switch adaptor bearing 12 random nucleotides. MiXCR was run by TCRdb on the 5' RACE reads, yielding one entry per CDR3 protein. The sample includes 540,000 or so distinct CDR3 sequences, roughly 28% of them seen just once. The TCR originated in a woman in her seventies in good health. The sample taken for sequencing was blood. The chain has TRBV10-3 and TRBJ2-2, with D perhaps matching TRBD2 (6 bases). The CDR3 here is CATRDFSGELFF. The CDR3 DNA reads TGTGCCACCCGGGACTTCTCCGGGGAGCTGTTTTTT.